The rows below give T cell receptor beta chains drawn from one sample of a study of regulatory T cells in long-lasting Graves disease. TCRdb reanalysed the multiplex PCR reads using MiXCR and keeps one entry per CDR3 protein. The sample includes 350,000 to 450,000 distinct CDR3 sequences, 14% to 15% of them seen just once. The sample was also linked to a second study, of T cells in Graves' hyperthyroidism and ophthalmopathy.

This sample comprised peripheral blood mononuclear cells (PBMCs), obtained at new diagnosis, from a patient treated with antithyroid drugs. The receptors originated from a woman aged 25 to 45 with Graves disease. The CDR3 runs from the conserved cysteine through the conserved F or W. A D gene is named only where the DNA matches it firmly. Rows give clone size only sometimes, using once, few, many, or a class for an expanded clone.

DNA: TGTGCCAGCAGTTTTCCCCAAGTCTGGCAGTACTTC
CDR3: CASSFPQVWQYF
size: few
V: TRBV6-2/TRBV6-3
D: .
J: TRBJ2-7

DNA: TGTGCCAGCAGTTCCTCCACGGAGACCCAGTACTTC
CDR3: CASSSSTETQYF
size: many
V: TRBV6-2/TRBV6-3
D: .
J: TRBJ2-5

DNA: TGTGCCAGCAAGGGAACTAGCGGCACCGGGGAGCTGTTTTTT
CDR3: CASKGTSGTGELFF
size: few
V: TRBV6-1
D: TRBD2
J: TRBJ2-2

DNA: TGTGCCAGCAGTTTATCGCTGGCGGGGGAGCTGTTTTTT
CDR3: CASSLSLAGELFF
size: once
V: TRBV27
D: .
J: TRBJ2-2

DNA: TGTGCCAGCAGTGGGTCGGGACAGCTAATTGAAGCTTTCTTT
CDR3: CASSGSGQLIEAFF
size: many
V: TRBV2
D: TRBD1
J: TRBJ1-1

DNA: TGTGCCAGCAGGACAAGGCGCGACAGGGTATCTGCTTTCTTT
CDR3: CASRTRRDRVSAFF
size: many
V: TRBV12-3/TRBV12-4
D: TRBD1
J: TRBJ1-1

DNA: TGCAGTGCTAGGACTAGCGGGAGGGATAAACGATACAATGAGCAGTTCTTC
CDR3: CSARTSGRDKRYNEQFF
size: .
V: TRBV20-1
D: TRBD2
J: TRBJ2-1

DNA: TGTGCCATCACTCAAGCGGGGGACTACGAGCAGTACTTC
CDR3: CAITQAGDYEQYF
size: many
V: TRBV10-3
D: TRBD2
J: TRBJ2-7

DNA: TGTGCCAGTGGAAGACAGGGGGCCGAGGAGACCCAGTACTTC
CDR3: CASGRQGAEETQYF
size: many
V: TRBV19
D: TRBD1
J: TRBJ2-5

DNA: TGCAGCGTTGAAGGTGCGGGACCAGTGGGTGAGCAGTTCTTC
CDR3: CSVEGAGPVGEQFF
size: many
V: TRBV29-1
D: .
J: TRBJ2-1

DNA: TGTGCCAGCAGCCAAGGGGCAGGGGCCTCCTACGAGCAGTACTTC
CDR3: CASSQGAGASYEQYF
size: .
V: TRBV3-1
D: .
J: TRBJ2-7

DNA: TGTGCCACCGAAAGACAGGACAGCACAGATACGCAGTATTTT
CDR3: CATERQDSTDTQYF
size: many
V: TRBV24-1
D: .
J: TRBJ2-3

DNA: TGTGCCAGTAGTATCGACTCCCTTAATCGCGATGAGCAGTTCTTC
CDR3: CASSIDSLNRDEQFF
size: .
V: TRBV19
D: .
J: TRBJ2-1

DNA: TGTGCCAGCAGTTACACAACCTCTGGAAACACCATATATTTT
CDR3: CASSYTTSGNTIYF
size: many
V: TRBV28
D: .
J: TRBJ1-3

DNA: TGTGCCTGGAGTGTAGCGGGGTCCCATTACAATGAGCAGTTCTTC
CDR3: CAWSVAGSHYNEQFF
size: many
V: TRBV30
D: TRBD2
J: TRBJ2-1

DNA: TGTGCCATCAGGGGGGCCTCGAACACTGAAGCTTTCTTT
CDR3: CAIRGASNTEAFF
size: many
V: TRBV10-3
D: .
J: TRBJ1-1

DNA: TGCGCCAGCAGCATACAGGGTAGCGACAGGGCGAACACTGAAGCTTTCTTT
CDR3: CASSIQGSDRANTEAFF
size: .
V: TRBV5-1
D: TRBD1
J: TRBJ1-1

DNA: TGTGCCAGCAGCGTTTCCACAGGGGGCGCGAACACTGAAGCTTTCTTT
CDR3: CASSVSTGGANTEAFF
size: many
V: TRBV9
D: TRBD1
J: TRBJ1-1